These T cell receptor beta chains were read from a single sample in a study of T cells in Graves' hyperthyroidism and ophthalmopathy. One entry per CDR3 protein results from TCRdb running MiXCR on the multiplex PCR reads. The sample records a few hundred thousand distinct CDR3 sequences, 15% to 17% being singletons. Sequencing was performed on blood. The receptors were gathered from a woman aged 25-40 years with Graves' hyperthyroidism. Both conserved end residues are trimmed from each CDR3. The D gene is left open where the match is weak.

d_call,v_call,cdr3_aa
.,TRBV30,AWGQSFEQY
TRBD1,TRBV6-9,ARRIQDRAEKLF
.,TRBV20-1,SAIPTGDEQY
.,TRBV20-1,SARPPGVYEQY
TRBD2,TRBV7-6,ASSTGTSGGQETQY
.,TRBV4-3,ASSKRADTQY
TRBD2,TRBV7-2,ASSPSGRNTDTQY
.,TRBV3-1,ASSLIGPLPGHLNTEAF
.,TRBV12-3/TRBV12-4,ASSLTGPHYGYT
.,TRBV19,ASSIWQRNTEAF
.,TRBV5-8,ASSLEYSGAREQFFGPARTEAF
TRBD1,TRBV20-1,SARVLDRGSEQY
TRBD1,TRBV20-1,SAWDRNQETQY
.,TRBV30,AWSVPVPPTDTQY
TRBD1,TRBV4-2,ASSPTLLLGTGGGKNYGYT
TRBD1,TRBV24-1,ATSESGTGVYGYT
TRBD2,TRBV7-9,ASSHLATSGNTLREQY
.,TRBV29-1,SVVRDYTEAF
.,TRBV12-3/TRBV12-4,ASSFSTGKVTQY
.,TRBV24-1,ATSDHRVGQPQH
.,TRBV20-1,SARGQSSYNSPLH
.,TRBV24-1,ATGSAEQY
TRBD2,TRBV4-1,ASSQRPPGTSFPDTQY